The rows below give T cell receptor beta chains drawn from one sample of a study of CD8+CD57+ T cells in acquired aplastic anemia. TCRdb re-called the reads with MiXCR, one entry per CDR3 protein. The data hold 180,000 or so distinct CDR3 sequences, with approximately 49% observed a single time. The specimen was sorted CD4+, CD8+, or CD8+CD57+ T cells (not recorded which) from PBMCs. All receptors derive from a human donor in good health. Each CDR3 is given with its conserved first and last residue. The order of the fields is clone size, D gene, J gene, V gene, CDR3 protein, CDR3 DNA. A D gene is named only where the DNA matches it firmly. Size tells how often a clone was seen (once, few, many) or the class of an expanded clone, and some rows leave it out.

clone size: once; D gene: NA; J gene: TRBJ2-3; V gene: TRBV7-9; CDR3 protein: CASSIHNEQYF; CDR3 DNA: TGTGCCAGCAGCATACACAATGAGCAGTATTTT
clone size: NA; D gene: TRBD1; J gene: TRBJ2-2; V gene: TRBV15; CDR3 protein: CATSSSGTGLGELFF; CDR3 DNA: TGTGCCACCAGCAGCTCCGGGACAGGGCTCGGGGAGCTGTTTTTT
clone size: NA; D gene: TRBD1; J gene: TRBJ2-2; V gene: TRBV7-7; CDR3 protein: CASSPDRGLGGELFF; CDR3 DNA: TGTGCCAGCAGCCCAGACAGGGGGCTAGGCGGGGAGCTGTTTTTT
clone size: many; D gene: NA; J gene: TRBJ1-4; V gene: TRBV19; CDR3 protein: CASSIDTTASRKLFF; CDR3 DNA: TGTGCCAGTAGTATAGATACGACAGCGAGCCGAAAACTGTTTTTT
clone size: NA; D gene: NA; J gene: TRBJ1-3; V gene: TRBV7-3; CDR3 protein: CASSESSGNTIYF; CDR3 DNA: TGTGCCAGCAGCGAGAGCTCTGGAAACACCATATATTTT
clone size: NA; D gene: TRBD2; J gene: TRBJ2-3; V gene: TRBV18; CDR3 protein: CASSPSGKDTQYF; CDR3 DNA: TGTGCCAGCTCACCTAGCGGGAAGGATACGCAGTATTTT
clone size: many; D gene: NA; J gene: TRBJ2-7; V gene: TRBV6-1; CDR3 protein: CASRAITGRAYEQYF; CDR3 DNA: TGTGCCAGCAGAGCAATAACGGGACGGGCCTACGAGCAGTACTTC
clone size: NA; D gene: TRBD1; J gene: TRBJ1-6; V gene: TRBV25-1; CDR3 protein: CASRGQVGSPLHF; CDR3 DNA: TGTGCCAGCAGAGGACAGGTTGGTTCACCTCTCCACTTT
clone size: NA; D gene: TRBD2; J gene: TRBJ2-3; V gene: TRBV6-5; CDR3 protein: CASSYVLAGIDTQYF; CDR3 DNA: TGTGCCAGCAGTTACGTACTAGCGGGAATAGATACGCAGTATTTT
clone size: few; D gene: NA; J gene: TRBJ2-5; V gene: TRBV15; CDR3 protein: CATSRDLLGVGETQYF; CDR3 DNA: TGTGCCACCAGCAGAGATCTTTTGGGTGTCGGCGAGACCCAGTACTTC
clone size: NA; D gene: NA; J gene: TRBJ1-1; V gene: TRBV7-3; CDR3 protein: CASSLTPWAVEAFF; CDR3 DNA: TGTGCCAGCAGCTTAACCCCCTGGGCAGTTGAAGCTTTCTTT
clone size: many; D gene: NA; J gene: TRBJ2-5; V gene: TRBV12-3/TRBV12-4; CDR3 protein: CASSFPSGETQYF; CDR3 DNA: TGTGCCAGCAGCTTCCCTTCGGGTGAGACCCAGTACTTC
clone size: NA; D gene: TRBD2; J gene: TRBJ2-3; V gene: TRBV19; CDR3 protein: CASSPAFRTSWRADTQYF; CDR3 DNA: TGTGCCAGTAGCCCGGCATTTCGGACTAGCTGGAGGGCAGATACGCAGTATTTT
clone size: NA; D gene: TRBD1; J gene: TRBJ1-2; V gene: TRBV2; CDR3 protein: CAKRGQGDYTF; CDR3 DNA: TGTGCTAAGAGGGGACAGGGGGACTACACCTTC
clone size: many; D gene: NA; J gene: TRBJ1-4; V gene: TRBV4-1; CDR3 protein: CASSQDRRLDEKLFF; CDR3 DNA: TGCGCCAGCAGCCAAGACAGGAGGTTGGATGAAAAACTGTTTTTT
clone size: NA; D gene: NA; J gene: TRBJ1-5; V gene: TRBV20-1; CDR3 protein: CSAPQAGDTQHF; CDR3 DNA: TGCAGTGCGCCTCAAGCTGGAGATACGCAGCATTTT
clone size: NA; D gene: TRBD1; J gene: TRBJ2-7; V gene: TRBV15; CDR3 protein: CATSRYSLRTGKYEQYF; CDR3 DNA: TGTGCCACCAGCAGATACTCTTTGAGGACAGGGAAGTACGAGCAGTACTTC
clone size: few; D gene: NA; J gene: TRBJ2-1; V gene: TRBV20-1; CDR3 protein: CGASAPGGSLTDEQFF; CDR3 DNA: TGCGGTGCTAGTGCTCCCGGAGGGAGCCTAACGGATGAGCAGTTCTTC
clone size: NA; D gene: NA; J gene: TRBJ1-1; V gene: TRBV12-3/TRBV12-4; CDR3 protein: CASSLSMEAFF; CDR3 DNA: TGTGCCAGCAGTTTGTCTATGGAAGCTTTCTTT
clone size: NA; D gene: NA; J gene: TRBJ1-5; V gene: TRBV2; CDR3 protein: CASSEQGENQPQHF; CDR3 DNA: TGTGCCAGCAGTGAACAGGGAGAAAATCAGCCCCAGCATTTT
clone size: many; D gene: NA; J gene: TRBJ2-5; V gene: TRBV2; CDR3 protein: CASGRQQETQYF; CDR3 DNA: TGTGCCAGCGGGAGGCAGCAAGAGACCCAGTACTTC
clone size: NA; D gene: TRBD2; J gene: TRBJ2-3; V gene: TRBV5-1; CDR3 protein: CASRLAGTTDTQYF; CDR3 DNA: TGCGCCAGCAGACTAGCGGGAACCACAGATACGCAGTATTTT
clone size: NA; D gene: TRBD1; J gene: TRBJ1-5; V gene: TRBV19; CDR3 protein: CASSIADRLNQPQHF; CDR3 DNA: TGTGCCAGTAGTATAGCGGACAGGCTCAATCAGCCCCAGCATTTT
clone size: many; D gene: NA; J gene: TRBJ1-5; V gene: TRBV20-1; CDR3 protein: CSGAGLSNQPQHF; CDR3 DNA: TGCAGTGGGGCGGGACTGAGCAATCAGCCCCAGCATTTT
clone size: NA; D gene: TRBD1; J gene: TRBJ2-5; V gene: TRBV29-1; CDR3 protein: CSGGQGVETQYF; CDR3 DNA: TGCAGCGGTGGACAGGGGGTGGAGACCCAGTACTTC
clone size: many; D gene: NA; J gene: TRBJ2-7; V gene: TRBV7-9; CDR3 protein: CASSSLRNSYEQYF; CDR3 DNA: TGTGCCAGCAGCTCCCTACGGAACTCCTACGAGCAGTACTTC
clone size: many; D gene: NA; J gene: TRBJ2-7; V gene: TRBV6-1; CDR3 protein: CASSRTTGKSAYEQYF; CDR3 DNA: TGTGCCAGCAGCCGCACTACAGGGAAATCAGCCTACGAGCAGTACTTC
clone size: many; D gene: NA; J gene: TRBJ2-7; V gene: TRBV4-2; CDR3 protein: CASSQGGGTFYEQYF; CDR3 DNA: TGTGCCAGCAGCCAAGGCGGTGGGACCTTCTACGAGCAGTACTTC
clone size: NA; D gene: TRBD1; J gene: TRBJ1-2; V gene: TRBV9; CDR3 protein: CASSVMDRVYGYTF; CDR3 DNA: TGTGCCAGCAGCGTTATGGACAGGGTATATGGCTACACCTTC
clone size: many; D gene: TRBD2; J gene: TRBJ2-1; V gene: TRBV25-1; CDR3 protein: CASSPLRREGDNEQFF; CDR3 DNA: TGTGCCAGCAGTCCCCTCAGGCGGGAGGGGGACAATGAGCAGTTCTTC
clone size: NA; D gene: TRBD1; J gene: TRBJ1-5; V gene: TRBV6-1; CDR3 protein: CASTSAQGDQPQHF; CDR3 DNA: TGTGCCAGCACCAGCGCACAGGGGGATCAGCCCCAGCATTTT
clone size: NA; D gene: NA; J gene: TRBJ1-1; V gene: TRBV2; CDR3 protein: CASSAMAQLGTEAFF; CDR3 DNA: TGTGCCAGCAGCGCCATGGCTCAACTCGGAACTGAAGCTTTCTTT
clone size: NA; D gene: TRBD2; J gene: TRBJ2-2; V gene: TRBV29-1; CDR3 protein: CSWGTSTGELFF; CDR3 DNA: TGCAGCTGGGGGACTAGCACTGGGGAGCTGTTTTTT
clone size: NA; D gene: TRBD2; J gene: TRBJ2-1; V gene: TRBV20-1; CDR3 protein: CSAVPPLAGRWNEQFF; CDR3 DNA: TGCAGTGCCGTCCCGCCCCTAGCGGGGAGATGGAATGAGCAGTTCTTC
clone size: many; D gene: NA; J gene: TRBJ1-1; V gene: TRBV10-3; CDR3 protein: CAISELQGTEAFF; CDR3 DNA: TGTGCCATCAGTGAGTTACAGGGCACTGAAGCTTTCTTT